This TCR beta chain was recovered during a study of shared clonotypes between healthy human individuals. Only in-frame clones appear in the TCRdb table, and some are missing; sequencing was by immunoSEQ multiplex PCR. The sample has around 2.5 million clones; 93% are singletons. The CDR3 is 17 residues long. Germline loops: CDR1 SNHLY, CDR2 FYNNEI. V lost 6 bases to trimming and J lost 6 bases; unmatched junction nucleotides: 15. The genes are TRBV2 and TRBJ2-2, with 8 positions matching TRBD1. The sample comprised naive CD4+ T cells from PBMCs. The sample's subset: CD45RA+ positively selected. The receptor comes from a man between 18 and 35 years old in good health. Some clones in this sample may be carry-over from other donors' samples. CDR3 region: CASREDRARKQAGELFF. DNA for the CDR3: TGTGCCAGCAGGGAGGACAGGGCCCGAAAGCAGGCCGGGGAGCTGTTTTTT.